These T cell receptor beta chains were read from a single sample in a study of CD8 T cells in ankylosing spondylitis. TCRdb called the 5' RACE reads again in MiXCR, with one record for every CDR3 protein. The data show 300,000 to 400,000 distinct CDR3 sequences, with roughly 10% seen just once and about 10% held by the top ten. Sequencing input: blood, either unsorted or a sorted T cell fraction (not recorded which). The receptors derive from a female donor with ankylosing spondylitis or in good health (not recorded which). CDR3s include the opening cysteine and the closing phenylalanine or tryptophan. D genes are given only for firm matches. Only some rows state a clone size, as once, few, many or a class for expanded clones.

v_call	clone_size	d_call	cdr3_length	j_call	cdr3_aa	cdr3_nt
TRBV20-1	many	NA	13	TRBJ2-7	CSAPNIVSYEQYF	TGCAGTGCCCCAAATATCGTTTCCTACGAGCAGTACTTC
TRBV7-9	few	TRBD1	15	TRBJ1-2	CASSPYGQGLLGYTF	TGTGCCAGCAGCCCCTATGGACAGGGACTTTTGGGCTACACCTTC
TRBV28	many	NA	14	TRBJ1-2	CASSPLGDVSGYTF	TGTGCCAGCAGTCCGTTAGGGGACGTCTCTGGCTACACCTTC
TRBV5-1	few	TRBD2	18	TRBJ2-3	CASSLSRVIAGHRDTQYF	TGCGCCAGCAGCTTGAGCAGGGTCATAGCGGGGCATAGAGATACGCAGTATTTT
TRBV6-1	many	TRBD2	15	TRBJ2-1	CASQAERDSYNEQFF	TGTGCCAGCCAAGCGGAGCGGGACTCCTACAATGAGCAGTTCTTC
TRBV30	few	TRBD2	13	TRBJ2-7	CAWSVAGGSEQYF	TGTGCCTGGAGTGTCGCGGGAGGGTCCGAGCAGTACTTC
TRBV20-1	many	TRBD1	17	TRBJ2-2	CSAKKPWGQQATGELFF	TGCAGTGCCAAAAAACCCTGGGGACAGCAGGCCACCGGGGAGCTGTTTTTT
TRBV18	many	NA	13	TRBJ2-7	CASSPDSSYEQYF	TGTGCCAGCTCGCCAGACAGTTCCTACGAGCAGTACTTC
TRBV20-1	many	TRBD2	13	TRBJ2-7	CSATREGLYEQYF	TGCAGTGCTACGCGGGAGGGTCTCTACGAGCAGTACTTC
TRBV30	NA	NA	18	TRBJ2-1	CAWSERVVIASSYNEQFF	TGTGCCTGGAGTGAACGTGTGGTGATAGCGAGCTCCTACAATGAGCAGTTCTTC
TRBV20-1	many	NA	12	TRBJ2-4	CSARGLVNIQYF	TGCAGTGCTAGGGGCTTAGTTAACATTCAGTACTTC
TRBV10-3	many	TRBD1	15	TRBJ2-2	CAISDLGQGAGELFF	TGTGCCATCAGTGATCTAGGACAGGGAGCCGGGGAGCTGTTTTTT
TRBV9	few	NA	14	TRBJ2-3	CASSDTGYTDTQYF	TGTGCCAGCAGCGATACAGGCTACACAGATACGCAGTATTTT
TRBV4-2	many	NA	14	TRBJ1-2	CASSRGQNNYGYTF	TGTGCCAGCAGCCGGGGACAAAATAACTATGGCTACACCTTC
TRBV3-1	NA	TRBD2	15	TRBJ2-3	CASNHGGGSSDTQYF	TGTGCCAGCAACCACGGGGGAGGGTCATCAGATACGCAGTATTTT
TRBV27	few	NA	14	TRBJ2-1	CASSLSQGGNEQFF	TGTGCCAGCAGTTTATCCCAGGGGGGCAATGAGCAGTTCTTC
TRBV5-5	many	NA	16	TRBJ1-6	CASSLDPGTQNSPLHF	TGTGCCAGCAGCTTGGATCCCGGGACACAAAATTCACCCCTCCACTTT
TRBV10-3	many	NA	18	TRBJ2-3	CAISEGRQGLPGADTQYF	TGTGCCATCAGTGAAGGAAGGCAGGGGCTTCCCGGCGCAGATACGCAGTATTTT
TRBV15	NA	NA	14	TRBJ2-1	CATSGVGNYNEQFF	TGTGCCACCAGCGGGGTAGGGAATTACAATGAGCAGTTCTTC
TRBV10-3	many	NA	14	TRBJ1-2	CAISDQGPTKGYTF	TGTGCCATCAGTGATCAGGGACCCACTAAGGGCTACACCTTC
TRBV7-3	NA	NA	15	TRBJ2-1	CASSFPGANPNEQFF	TGTGCCAGCAGCTTTCCGGGGGCGAACCCCAATGAGCAGTTCTTC
TRBV20-1	NA	NA	14	TRBJ2-2	CSAMGGGAAGELFF	TGCAGTGCTATGGGTGGGGGGGCAGCCGGGGAGCTGTTTTTT